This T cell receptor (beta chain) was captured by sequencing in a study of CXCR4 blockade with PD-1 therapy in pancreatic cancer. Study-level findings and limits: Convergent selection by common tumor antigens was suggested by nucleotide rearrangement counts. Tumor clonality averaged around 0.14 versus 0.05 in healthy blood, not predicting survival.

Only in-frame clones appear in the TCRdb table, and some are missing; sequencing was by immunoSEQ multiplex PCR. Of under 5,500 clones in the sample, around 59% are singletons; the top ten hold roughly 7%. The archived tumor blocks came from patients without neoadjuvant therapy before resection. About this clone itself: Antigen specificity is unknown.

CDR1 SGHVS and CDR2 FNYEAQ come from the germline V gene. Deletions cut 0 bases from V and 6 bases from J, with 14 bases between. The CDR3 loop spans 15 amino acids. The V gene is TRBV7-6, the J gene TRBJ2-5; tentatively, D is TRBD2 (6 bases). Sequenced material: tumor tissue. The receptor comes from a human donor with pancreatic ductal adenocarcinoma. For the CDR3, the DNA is TGTGCCAGCAGCTTAGCGGCCGGGACTCCAAAGACCCAGTACTTC. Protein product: CASSLAAGTPKTQYF. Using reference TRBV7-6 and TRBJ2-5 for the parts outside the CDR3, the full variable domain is GAGVSQSPRYKVTKRGQDVALRCDPISGHVSLYWYRQALGQGPEFLTYFNYEAQQDKSGLPNDRFSAERPEGSISTLTIQRTEQRDSAMYRCASSLAAGTPKTQYFGPGTRLLVL.